Sequencing of this T cell receptor (beta chain) was carried out in a study of T-cell memory formation after mild COVID-19 (TCRdb year 2021). At the level of the whole study: TCR sequence clusters from the two donors were found to be largely donor specific. Longitudinal TCRalpha and TCRbeta repertoire sequencing tracked T-cell clones expanding and contracting after mild COVID-19 in two donors. The cohort comprised two young, previously healthy adult volunteers, one female and one male.

Paper-wide results and their limitations: Only a couple of mild cases were covered by the study, and larger cohorts that include severe cases with pre-infection samples were considered necessary. Whether the second-wave clones peaking on day 37 were SARS-CoV-2 specific was not confirmed. From day 15 to 85, contracting clones showed balanced CD4/CD8 phenotypes, whereas a second wave of clones that expanded from day 15 to 37 leaned towards CD4+. Some responding clones were detected in pre-infection memory, which suggested that pre-existing cross-reactive memory T cells had joined the SARS-CoV-2 response. Contracting CD4+ clones turned up mainly in the CM and EM memory subsets, whereas EMRA was where CD8+ clones were enriched.

V loses 3 bases, J loses 2 bases, and the germline ends lie 2 bases apart. Based on the germline V gene (reference sequence), the CDR1 and CDR2 sequences are LNHDA and SQIVND. Reading from cysteine to phenylalanine, the CDR3 counts 12 amino acids. Solely the CDR3 DNA is kept, with 36 bases framed from the first base. The sample holds one count of this clonotype. Its cognate antigen has yet to be identified. One base away there is no much larger clone; base qualities are not given. PBMCs were isolated by Ficoll-Paque density gradient centrifugation. Data came from an Illumina NovaSeq 6000. cDNA libraries for TCRalpha and TCRbeta were prepared by 5'RACE using constant-segment primers, with sample barcodes and unique molecular identifiers added. Trizol reagent was used to extract RNA from every sample. Libraries were amplified in two PCR steps, with a second sample barcode and Illumina TruSeq adapters added in the second step. Sequencing of libraries was performed on an Illumina NovaSeq with 2 x 150 bp paired-end reads. In the source study's methods: Demultiplexing of reads and collapsing into UMI-guided consensus sequences were performed with migec v1.2.7. With mixcr v2.1.11, UMI consensuses were aligned to TRA and TRB V and J templates and assembled into clonotypes. A clonotype was counted as expanded or contracted only if both edgeR and NoisET called the change significant, with noise models trained on biological replicates. For edgeR calls, the thresholds were a false discovery rate-adjusted p below 0.01 and a log2 fold-change of 1. As an exploratory analysis of dynamics, max-normalized trajectories of the 1000 most abundant clonotypes were examined with PCA combined with hierarchical clustering. Separately sequenced CD4+ and CD8+ repertoires were used to assign a CD4 or CD8 phenotype to each responding clone. TCRdb cleaned the public reads at Q25 with fastp, built clones with MiXCR and kept in-frame beta chains. Merged by CDR3 protein, the rows form single entries marked with the most common genes and DNA. TCRdb's processing, not the authors', yielded these V and J calls. Recorded for this sample are about 470,000 distinct CDR3 sequences; more than 20% of them occurred a single time. 9.5% to 15% of the sample goes to the ten largest clones.

The V gene is TRBV19 and the J gene is TRBJ2-1, with no D gene named confidently. Sample: PBMCs or a T cell subset sorted from them (not recorded which). This TCR was sampled from an adult woman who had mild COVID-19 (a few samples of this study predate the infection). The sample titles of this study are shuffled in the database, so cell type and time point are left out; the donor was told from shared clones. The CDR3 amino acid sequence is: CASSMAYNEQFF. The DNA is as follows: TGTGCCAGTAGTATGGCCTACAATGAGCAGTTCTTC.